The 11 T cell receptor beta chains reported below all come from one sample, sequenced in a study of cytomegalovirus exposure and HLA in healthy donors. The study ran its PCR with 60 Vbeta and 13 Jbeta primers. Assay: immunoSEQ multiplex PCR; the TCRdb copy retains only in-frame clones and omits some. The table has 100,000 to 150,000 clones, 60% to 80% seen once. Source material: PBMCs. The source of these receptors is a woman in her sixties in good health and CMV-seropositive.

The chain recombines TRBV9 with TRBJ1-1; the D is unclear. The CDR3 is made up of 14 amino acids. The germline V gene encodes CDR1 SGDLS and CDR2 YYNGEE. Trimming left V 2 bases short and J 5 bases short, with 13 bases between. The CDR3 reads CASSVAPEKTEAFF. The CDR3 DNA is TGTGCCAGCAGCGTGGCTCCAGAAAAGACTGAAGCTTTCTTT.

V and J are TRBV29-1 and TRBJ2-2, with 10 bases identical to TRBD1. This CDR3 region has 13 residues. V gave up 6 bases and J gave up 5 bases; unmatched junction bases: 3. Germline loops: CDR1 SQVTM, CDR2 ANQGSEA. For the CDR3, the DNA is TGCAGCGTAGGACAGGGGGAGACCGGGGAGCTGTTTTTT. Translating it yields CSVGQGETGELFF.

J is TRBJ1-2 and V is TRBV11-2; 7 nucleotides line up with TRBD1. This CDR3 is 19 amino acids long. Germline CDR1 is SGHAT and CDR2 is FQNNGV. V lost 0 bases to trimming and J lost 0 bases; unmatched junction nucleotides: 13. In DNA, the CDR3 is TGTGCCAGCAGCTTAGAGGCAGAGACAGGGTATCGGGCTAACTATGGCTACACCTTC. This translates into CASSLEAETGYRANYGYTF.

This clone was seen a few times. The genes are TRBV6-1 and TRBJ1-1, with D maybe TRBD1 (5 bases). Per the germline V gene, CDR1 is MNHNS and CDR2 is SASEGT. The germline V and J ends were trimmed by 3 bases and 3 bases, with 14 bases remaining between them. The CDR3 runs to 15 residues. CDR3 protein: CASSEHRLGDTEAFF. CDR3 coding DNA: TGTGCCAGCAGTGAGCACAGGCTAGGGGACACTGAAGCTTTCTTT.

The chain is built from TRBV18 and TRBJ1-5, with D possibly being TRBD1 (6 bases). The V end was cut by 3 bases, the J end by 0 bases, with 6 bases between. Germline V CDR1 and CDR2: KGHSH, LQKENI. This CDR3 is 14 amino acids long. Written as DNA, the CDR3 is TGTGCCAGCTCACCGGGGGCTAGCAATCAGCCCCAGCATTTT. Amino acids: CASSPGASNQPQHF.

This sequence joins TRBV4-1 and TRBJ2-1; D remains unclear. The CDR3 covers 14 residues. Germline values: CDR1 MGHRA, CDR2 YSYEKL. Between the trimmed V and J ends, which lost 3 bases and 5 bases, there was a span of 11 bases. Here the CDR3 reads CASSHDSANNEQFF. CDR3 sequence (DNA): TGCGCCAGCAGCCACGACTCGGCCAACAATGAGCAGTTCTTC.

The chain joins TRBV4-1 to TRBJ1-3; D might be TRBD1 (5 bases). Germline CDR1 MGHRA, CDR2 YSYEKL. V shed 0 bases and J shed 2 bases, with 8 bases lying between them. The CDR3 totals 15 residues. CDR3 sequence: CASSQDRTTGNTIYF. The CDR3 DNA is TGCGCCAGCAGCCAAGATAGGACAACTGGAAACACCATATATTTT.

In this sample, this clone turned up once. This chain links TRBV6-5 with TRBJ1-1; no clear D. Deletions cut 8 bases from V and 8 bases from J, with 12 bases between. The V gene's germline CDR1 is MNHEY and CDR2 SVGAGI. The CDR3 runs 11 residues. The CDR3 DNA reads TGTGCCAGCGGATTAGGGAGGGAAGCTTTCTTT. Its protein product is CASGLGREAFF.

This clone was observed a single time. V gene TRBV27 combines with J gene TRBJ1-2; TRBD1 agrees at 9 bases. Per germline, CDR1 MNHEY and CDR2 SMNVEV (reference sequence). This CDR3 has 15 residues. J lost 1 base, V lost 5 bases, and 5 bases had no gene match. The CDR3 is CASSLTGGVNYGYTF. The CDR3 bases are TGTGCCAGCAGTCTCACAGGGGGCGTTAACTATGGCTACACCTTC.

V gene TRBV6-5 combines with J gene TRBJ2-1; 7 bases are shared with TRBD2. J gave up 6 bases and V 5 bases, and 10 bases lay outside the gene matches. Germline-derived CDR1 and CDR2 are MNHEY and SVGAGI. This CDR3 contains 15 residues. The CDR3 DNA reads TGTGCCAGCAGTACCTACACGGGAGGCAGCAATGAGCAGTTCTTC. The encoded protein is CASSTYTGGSNEQFF.

This clone has just a few counts. The genes are TRBV4-1 and TRBJ2-7; no clear D gene. Trimming shortened V by 1 base and J by 8 bases, and 15 bases separated the two germline ends. There are 14 residues in the CDR3. Germline CDR1 reads MGHRA; CDR2 reads YSYEKL. Here the CDR3 DNA reads TGCGCCAGCAGCCAAGGAGGAACCCCTCTCCAGCAGTACTTC. Protein product: CASSQGGTPLQQYF.